The 11 T cell receptor beta chains below all came from one sample that was sequenced in a study of OX40 agonist ivuxolimab in advanced cancers. Here immunoSEQ multiplex PCR was the method, and the copy in TCRdb shows in-frame clones only, minus some. The table lists about 100,000 clones, approximately 90% of them singletons. The source material was CD4+ or CD8+ T cells sorted from blood, sampled in a trial of the OX40 agonist ivuxolimab. These receptors were taken from an adult with an advanced solid tumor such as melanoma, head and neck, liver or kidney cancer.

This chain joins TRBV7-3 and TRBJ2-1, with D unclear. Trimming removed 4 bases from V and 7 bases from J, with 11 bases in between. Per the germline V gene, CDR1 is SGHTA and CDR2 is FQGTGA. The CDR3 is made up of 13 amino acids. The CDR3, as DNA: TGTGCCAGCAGCTCGGACCTCTTAAATGAGCAGTTCTTC. Translated: CASSSDLLNEQFF.

J is TRBJ2-7 and V is TRBV5-4; D is undetermined. This CDR3 is built from 15 residues. Trimming stripped 6 bases from V and 7 bases from J, with 23 bases between. Germline V gene sequence: CDR1 SGHNT, CDR2 YYREEE (reference sequence). CDR3 region: CASTSLGARVGEQYF. CDR3 coding DNA: TGTGCCAGCACCTCTCTTGGAGCCCGCGTCGGAGAGCAGTACTTC.

The chain employs TRBV15 and TRBJ2-5; possible D gene TRBD2, 6 bases. The CDR3 runs to 16 residues. Germline V gene lookup returns CDR1 LNHNV and CDR2 YYDKDF (reference sequence). The germline V and J ends were trimmed by 0 bases and 5 bases, with 16 bases remaining between them. CDR3 residues: CATSRDRTGAGETQYF. The CDR3 region has the DNA TGTGCCACCAGCAGAGATAGGACCGGGGCGGGGGAGACCCAGTACTTC.

V and J are TRBV27 and TRBJ2-5; TRBD1 matches at 8 bases. This CDR3 contains 16 residues. Germline V CDR1 and CDR2: MNHEY, SMNVEV (reference sequence). Unmatched junction bases numbered 9, after V lost 1 base and J lost 5 bases. The CDR3 is CASSLFSGGVRETQYF. The CDR3 DNA sequence: TGTGCCAGCAGTTTATTTTCAGGGGGCGTTCGGGAGACCCAGTACTTC.

This clone was counted once. The chain uses TRBV27 and TRBJ1-2, with D possibly being TRBD1 (6 bases). From germline, CDR1 is MNHEY and CDR2 SMNVEV (reference sequence). Trimming removed 5 bases from V and 0 bases from J, with 10 bases in between. This CDR3 has 14 amino acids. As DNA, the CDR3 is TGTGCCAGCAGTCACGACAGGACTAACTATGGCTACACCTTC. Its translation is CASSHDRTNYGYTF.

The chain couples TRBV5-1 to TRBJ2-5; perhaps TRBD1 as D (6 bases). The CDR3 sequence is 18 residues long. Trimming removed 2 bases at V and 5 bases at J, with 25 bases between. The germline V gene has CDR1 SGHRS and CDR2 YFSETQ. The DNA of the CDR3 is TGCGCCAGCAGCTTTTCGACAATAGGTGGGGGCTTGGGGGAGACCCAGTACTTC. This sequence encodes CASSFSTIGGGLGETQYF.

This clone showed up just once. The chain uses TRBV7-2 and TRBJ2-7; 10 bases agree with TRBD2. Germline loops: CDR1 SGHTA, CDR2 FQGNSA. The CDR3 runs to 15 residues. V lost 5 bases and J lost 1; bases outside the gene matches: 5. Written as DNA, the CDR3 is TGTGCCAGCAGCACTCTAGCGGGAGAATCCTACGAGCAGTACTTC. This gives the protein CASSTLAGESYEQYF. Full variable domain (remainder filled in from reference TRBV7-2 and TRBJ2-7): GAGVSQSPSNKVTEKGKDVELRCDPISGHTALYWYRQSLGQGLEFLIYFQGNSAPDKSGLPSDRFSAERTGGSVSTLTIQRTQQEDSAVYLCASSTLAGESYEQYFGPGTRLTVT.

The chain has TRBV10-1 and TRBJ2-1; the match to TRBD2 covers 11 bases. CDR1 and CDR2 from the germline V gene are WNHNN and SYGVQD (reference sequence). This CDR3 spans 18 amino acids. V lost 6 bases, J lost 0 bases, and 10 bases stayed unmatched. This chain's CDR3 is CASRPGLADSSSYNEQFF. Written as DNA, the CDR3 is TGCGCCAGCAGGCCGGGACTAGCGGACAGTAGCTCCTACAATGAGCAGTTCTTC.

The rearrangement joins TRBV28 to TRBJ2-7; 8 positions match TRBD2. This CDR3 spans 14 amino acids. CDR1 MDHEN and CDR2 SYDVKM come from the germline V gene. With V trimmed by 3 bases and J by 5 bases, 6 bases remained unmatched. The CDR3 DNA reads as TGTGCCAGCAGTTTTTCAAGCGGGAGTAACGAGCAGTACTTC. It encodes CASSFSSGSNEQYF.

J is TRBJ2-3 and V is TRBV28, with D possibly TRBD2 on 6 matching bases. The CDR3 spans 15 residues. Trimming stripped 2 bases from V and 1 base from J, with 10 bases between. Per germline, CDR1 MDHEN and CDR2 SYDVKM. CDR3 bases: TGTGCCAGCAGTTTAGGGGGGTTTGGCACAGATACGCAGTATTTT. Protein sequence: CASSLGGFGTDTQYF. Full variable domain (rest looked up from reference TRBV28 and TRBJ2-3): DVKVTQSSRYLVKRTGEKVFLECVQDMDHENMFWYRQDPGLGLRLIYFSYDVKMKEKGDIPEGYSVSREKKERFSLILESASTNQTSMYLCASSLGGFGTDTQYFGPGTRLTVL.

This chain joins TRBV18 and TRBJ1-4; D is unresolved. The V gene lost 3 bases and the J gene lost 6 bases, with 11 bases spanning the gap. This CDR3 is built from 14 residues. Looked up from germline, CDR1 is KGHSH and CDR2 is LQKENI. The DNA for the CDR3 is TGTGCCAGCTCACCCTCGATGGGCGATGAAAAACTGTTTTTT. It specifies CASSPSMGDEKLFF.